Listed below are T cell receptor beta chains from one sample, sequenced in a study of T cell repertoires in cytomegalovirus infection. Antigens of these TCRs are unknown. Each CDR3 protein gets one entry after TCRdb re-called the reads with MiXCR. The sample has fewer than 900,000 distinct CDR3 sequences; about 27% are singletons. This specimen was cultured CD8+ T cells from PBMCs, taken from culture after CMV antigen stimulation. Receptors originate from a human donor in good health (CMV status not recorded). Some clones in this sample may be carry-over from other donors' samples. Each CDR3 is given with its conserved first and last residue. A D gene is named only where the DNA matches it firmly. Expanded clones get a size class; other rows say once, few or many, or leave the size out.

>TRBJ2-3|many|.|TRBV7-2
CASSPRPFLASTDTQYF
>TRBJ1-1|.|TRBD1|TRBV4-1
CAGSQAGTAEAFF
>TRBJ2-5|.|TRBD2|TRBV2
CASKLAGSETQYF
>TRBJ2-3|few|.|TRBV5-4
CASSLVRDLSTDTQYF
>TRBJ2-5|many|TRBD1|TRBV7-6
CASSPRTGPETQYF
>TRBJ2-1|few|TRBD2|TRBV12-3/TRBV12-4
CASSLGGGWYNEQFF
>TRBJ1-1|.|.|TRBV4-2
CASSQAGRTEAFF
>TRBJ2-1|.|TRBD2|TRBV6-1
CASRGGSVAGEQFF
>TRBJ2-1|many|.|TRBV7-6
CASSLDVTSNEQFF
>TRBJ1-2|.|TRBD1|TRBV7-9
CASSPTGTGGASRGYTF
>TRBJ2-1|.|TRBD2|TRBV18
CASSPIAGDDEQFF
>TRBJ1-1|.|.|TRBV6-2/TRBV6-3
CASSSPGTSDTEAFF
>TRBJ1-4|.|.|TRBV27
CASSLNSFSEKLFF
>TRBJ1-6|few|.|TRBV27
CASSLSLNSPLHF
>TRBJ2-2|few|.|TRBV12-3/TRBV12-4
CASSRETGELFF
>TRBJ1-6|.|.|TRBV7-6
CASSLDSGGRGPLHF
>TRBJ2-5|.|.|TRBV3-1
CASSPELPGSETQYF
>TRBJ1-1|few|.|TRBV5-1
CASSHTPNTEAFF
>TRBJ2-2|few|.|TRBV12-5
CASGLADTYTGELFF
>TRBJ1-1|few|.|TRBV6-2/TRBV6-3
CASSYWPIGGTEAFF
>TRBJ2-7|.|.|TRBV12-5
CASGFAGADEQYF
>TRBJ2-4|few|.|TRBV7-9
CASSLESQLRLAKNIQYF
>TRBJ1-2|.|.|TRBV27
CASSSGIFNYGYTF
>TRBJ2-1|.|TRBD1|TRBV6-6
CASSPVRGFNEQFF
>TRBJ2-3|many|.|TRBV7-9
CASLRGGRSTDTQYF
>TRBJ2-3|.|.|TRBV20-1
CSVRGIGTDTQYF
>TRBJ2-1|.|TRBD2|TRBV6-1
CASSEVLAGALWEQFF
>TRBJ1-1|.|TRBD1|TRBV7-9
CASSLDGFDRVAFF
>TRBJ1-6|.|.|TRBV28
CASSLLIAIDIKSYNSPLHF
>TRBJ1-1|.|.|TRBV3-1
CVSSPEGENTEAFF
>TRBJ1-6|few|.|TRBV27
CASSPYRTDYNSPLHF
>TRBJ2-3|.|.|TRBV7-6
CASSSTGFATDTQYF
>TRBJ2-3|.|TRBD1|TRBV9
CASSGSGTGTDTQYF
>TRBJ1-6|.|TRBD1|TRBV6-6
CASSYSTPQGVSYNSPLHF
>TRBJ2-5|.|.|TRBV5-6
CASSALPIAAGSAQYF
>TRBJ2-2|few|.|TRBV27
CASSPRVGELFF
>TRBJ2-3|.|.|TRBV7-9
CASSFPSGSGFGTDTQYF
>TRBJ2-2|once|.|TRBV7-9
CASSLTPPHTGELFF
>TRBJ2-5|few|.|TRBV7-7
CASSPSLRDAVTETQYF
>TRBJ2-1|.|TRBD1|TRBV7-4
CASSAPGQLYSYNEQFF
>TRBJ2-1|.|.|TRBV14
CASSQRQVTYNEQFF
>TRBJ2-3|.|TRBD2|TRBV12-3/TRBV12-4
CAQRGQDSTDTQYF
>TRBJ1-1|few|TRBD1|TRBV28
CASSLRTGGWTEAFF
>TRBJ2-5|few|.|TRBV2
CASMRGTGRLGETQYF
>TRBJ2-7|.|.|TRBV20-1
CSARDRGEAVYEQYF
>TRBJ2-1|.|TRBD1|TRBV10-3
CATEASRGLYNEQFF
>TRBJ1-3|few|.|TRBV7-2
CASSLESGRHGGNTIYF
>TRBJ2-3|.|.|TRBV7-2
CASRVPSDTQYF
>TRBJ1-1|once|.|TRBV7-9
CANSVRLGNTEAFF
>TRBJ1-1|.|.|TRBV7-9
CASKLGPNTEAFF
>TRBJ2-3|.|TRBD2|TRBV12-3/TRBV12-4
CASAPGGGAADTQYF
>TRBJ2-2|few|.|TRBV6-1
CASSEAGDTGELFF
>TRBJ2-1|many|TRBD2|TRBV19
CASSIAGGAYNEQFF
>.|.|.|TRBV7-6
CASSLAGGNQPQYF